Listed here are 10 T cell receptor beta chains from one sample, sequenced in a study of blood T cell repertoires in COVID-19. Sequenced by immunoSEQ multiplex PCR; TCRdb stores in-frame clones only, minus some. The table lists roughly 120,000 clones, approximately 87% of them singletons. The sample was peripheral blood. These receptors all come from a man aged 25-45 years with acute or convalescent COVID-19.

Only one count was recorded for this clone. J is TRBJ2-3 and V is TRBV5-4, with D perhaps matching TRBD2 (5 bases). V lost 4 bases to trimming and J lost 5 bases, with 14 bases between them. This CDR3 comprises 14 residues. Germline V CDR1 and CDR2: SGHNT, YYREEE (reference sequence). The CDR3 sequence is CASSTLDGEDTQYF. The CDR3, as DNA: TGTGCCAGCAGCACCCTTGACGGGGAAGATACGCAGTATTTT. The variable domain in full, with the rest retrieved from reference TRBV5-4 and TRBJ2-3, is ETGVTQSPTHLIKTRGQQVTLRCSSQSGHNTVSWYQQALGQGPQFIFQYYREEENGRGNFPPRFSGLQFPNYSSELNVNALELDDSALYLCASSTLDGEDTQYFGPGTRLTVL.

This clone was observed a single time. The genes are TRBV19 and TRBJ1-3; no clear D gene. V lost 0 bases, J lost 0 bases, and 12 bases lay in between. This CDR3 has 17 amino acids. CDR1 LNHDA and CDR2 SQIVND come from the germline V gene (reference sequence). The CDR3 sequence is CASSIDGNDFSGNTIYF. In DNA form, the CDR3 reads TGTGCCAGTAGTATAGACGGCAATGACTTCTCTGGAAACACCATATATTTT.

The rearrangement uses TRBV12-5 and TRBJ1-5; 12 bases agree with TRBD1. With 0 bases clipped from V and 3 bases from J, the junction kept 6 bases outside the gene matches. The CDR3 covers 18 residues. From germline, CDR1 is LGHNT and CDR2 FRNRAP. The CDR3: CASGLVKGTGGSNQPQHF. The CDR3 DNA follows: TGTGCTAGTGGTTTGGTAAAAGGGACAGGGGGCTCCAATCAGCCCCAGCATTTT.

The chain links TRBV9 to TRBJ1-5; possible D gene TRBD1, 6 bases. This CDR3 has 14 residues. V dropped 2 bases and J dropped 4 bases, with 10 bases sitting between them. Per the germline V gene, CDR1 is SGDLS and CDR2 is YYNGEE. CDR3 coding DNA: TGTGCCAGCAGCGTTGGGACATCGAATCAGCCCCAGCATTTT. It yields the protein CASSVGTSNQPQHF.

The gene calls are TRBV9 and TRBJ2-5, with 7 bases matching TRBD1. CDR1 is SGDLS, CDR2 YYNGEE, per germline. The junction had 7 bases not matched to a gene; V was cut back by 3 bases and J by 5 bases. The CDR3 extends over 14 amino acids. CDR3: CASSERGGGETQYF. CDR3 nucleotides: TGTGCCAGCAGCGAAAGAGGGGGCGGGGAGACCCAGTACTTC.

J is TRBJ2-2 and V is TRBV12-3 or TRBV12-4, with a tentative D call TRBD1 (5 bases). There are 13 residues in the CDR3. The V end lost 2 bases, the J end lost 6 bases, and 7 bases lay between the germline ends. The CDR3 spells CASSLQGAGELFF. In DNA, the CDR3 is TGTGCCAGCAGTTTACAGGGTGCCGGGGAGCTGTTTTTT.

The rearrangement uses TRBV7-9 and TRBJ1-4; D is uncertain. The CDR3 totals 15 residues. CDR1 is SEHNR and CDR2 is FQNEAQ in the germline V gene (reference sequence). V gave up 5 bases and J gave up 8 bases, with 18 bases separating them. The CDR3 spells CASSPAGNSGEKLFF. The CDR3 DNA reads as TGTGCCAGCAGCCCCGCAGGCAACTCGGGGGAAAAACTGTTTTTT. The full variable domain, rest sourced from reference TRBV7-9 and TRBJ1-4, is DTGVSQNPRHKITKRGQNVTFRCDPISEHNRLYWYRQTLGQGPEFLTYFQNEAQLEKSRLLSDRFSAERPKGSFSTLEIQRTEQGDSAMYLCASSPAGNSGEKLFFGSGTQLSVL.

This chain joins TRBV4-1 and TRBJ2-1, with D maybe TRBD2 (5 bases). Germline loops: CDR1 MGHRA, CDR2 YSYEKL. V was cut by 5 bases and J by 0 bases, with 8 bases left in between. The CDR3 loop spans 14 amino acids. CDR3 DNA sequence: TGCGCCAGCAGCAAAGGGAGCTCCTACAATGAGCAGTTCTTC. This translates into CASSKGSSYNEQFF.

Here the CDR3 reads CASSEGQYSGNTIYF. The CDR3 coding sequence is TGTGCCAGCAGTGAGGGACAGTACTCTGGAAACACCATATATTTT. The chain carries TRBV6-1 and TRBJ1-3, with 7 bases lining up with TRBD1. The CDR3 covers 15 residues. Germline CDR1 is MNHNS and CDR2 is SASEGT. V lost 3 bases and J lost 0; bases outside the gene matches: 2.

The V gene is TRBV19, the J gene TRBJ2-1; 8 positions agree with TRBD1. Germline V gene data show CDR1 as LNHDA and CDR2 as SQIVND (reference sequence). Germline trimming cut 6 bases from V and 7 bases from J; bases unmatched to any gene: 5. CDR3 length equals 13 residues. CDR3 sequence reads: CASSSDRVNEQFF. In DNA, the CDR3 is TGTGCCAGTAGCTCGGACAGGGTTAATGAGCAGTTCTTC.